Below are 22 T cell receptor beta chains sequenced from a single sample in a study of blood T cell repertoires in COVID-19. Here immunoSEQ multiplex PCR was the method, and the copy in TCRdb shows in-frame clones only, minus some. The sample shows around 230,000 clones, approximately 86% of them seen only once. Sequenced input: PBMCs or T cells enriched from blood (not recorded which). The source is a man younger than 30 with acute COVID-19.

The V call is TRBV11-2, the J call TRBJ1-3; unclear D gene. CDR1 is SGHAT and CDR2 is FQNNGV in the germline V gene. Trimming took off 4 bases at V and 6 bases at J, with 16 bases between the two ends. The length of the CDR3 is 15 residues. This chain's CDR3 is CASSYTTAFSNTIYF. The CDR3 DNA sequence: TGTGCCAGCAGCTATACCACAGCATTCTCAAACACCATATATTTT.

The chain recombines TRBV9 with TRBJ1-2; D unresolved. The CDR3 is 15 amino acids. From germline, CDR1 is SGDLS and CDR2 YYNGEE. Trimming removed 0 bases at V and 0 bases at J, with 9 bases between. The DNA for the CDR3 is TGTGCCAGCAGCGTAGTCCCGGAGACTAACTATGGCTACACCTTC. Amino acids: CASSVVPETNYGYTF.

The DNA for the CDR3 is TGTGCCAGCAGTTACGACGGGACTAGCGGTTCCTACGAGCAGTACTTC. It translates to CASSYDGTSGSYEQYF. This chain joins TRBV6-5 and TRBJ2-7; 11 bases are a match to TRBD2. The CDR3 contains 16 residues. With 2 bases clipped from V and 1 base from J, the junction kept 4 bases outside the gene matches. Germline CDR1 and CDR2: MNHEY and SVGAGI.

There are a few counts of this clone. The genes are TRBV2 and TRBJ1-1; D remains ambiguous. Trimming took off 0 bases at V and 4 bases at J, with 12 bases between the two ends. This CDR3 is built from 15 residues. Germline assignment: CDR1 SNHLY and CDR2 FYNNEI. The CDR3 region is CASSEALVWSTEAFF. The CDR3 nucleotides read TGTGCCAGCAGTGAAGCTCTGGTGTGGAGCACTGAAGCTTTCTTT.

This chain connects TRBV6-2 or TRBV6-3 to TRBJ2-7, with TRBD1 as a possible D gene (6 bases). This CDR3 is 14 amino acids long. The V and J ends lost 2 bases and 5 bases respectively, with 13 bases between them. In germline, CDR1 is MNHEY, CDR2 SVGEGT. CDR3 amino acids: CASSYNEAGDEQYF. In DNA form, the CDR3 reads TGTGCCAGCAGTTACAACGAGGCAGGGGACGAGCAGTACTTC.

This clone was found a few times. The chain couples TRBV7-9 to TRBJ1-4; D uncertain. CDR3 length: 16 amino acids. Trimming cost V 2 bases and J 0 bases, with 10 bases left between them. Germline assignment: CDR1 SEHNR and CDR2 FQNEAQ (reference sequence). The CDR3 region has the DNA TGTGCCAGCAGCTTATGGGAGGGCGCAACTAATGAAAAACTGTTTTTT. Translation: CASSLWEGATNEKLFF.

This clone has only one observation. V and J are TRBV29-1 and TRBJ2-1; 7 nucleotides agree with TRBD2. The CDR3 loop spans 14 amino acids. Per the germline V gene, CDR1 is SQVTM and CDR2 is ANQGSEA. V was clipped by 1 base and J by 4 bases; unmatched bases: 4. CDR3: CSVEVVGLYNEQFF. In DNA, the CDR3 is TGCAGCGTTGAAGTGGTGGGACTATACAATGAGCAGTTCTTC.

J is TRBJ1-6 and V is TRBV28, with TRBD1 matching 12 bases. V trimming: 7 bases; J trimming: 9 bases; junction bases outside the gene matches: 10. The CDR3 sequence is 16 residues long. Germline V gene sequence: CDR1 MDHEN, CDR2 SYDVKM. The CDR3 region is CASTSPGQGAVSPLHF. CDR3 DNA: TGTGCCAGCACCTCACCGGGACAGGGGGCGGTTTCACCCCTCCACTTT.

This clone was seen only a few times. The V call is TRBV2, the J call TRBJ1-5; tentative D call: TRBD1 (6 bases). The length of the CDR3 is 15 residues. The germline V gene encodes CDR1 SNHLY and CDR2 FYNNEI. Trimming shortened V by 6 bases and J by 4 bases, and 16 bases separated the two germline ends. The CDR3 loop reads CASRMDSSRNQPQHF. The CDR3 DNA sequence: TGTGCCAGCAGAATGGACAGCAGTAGGAATCAGCCCCAGCATTTT.

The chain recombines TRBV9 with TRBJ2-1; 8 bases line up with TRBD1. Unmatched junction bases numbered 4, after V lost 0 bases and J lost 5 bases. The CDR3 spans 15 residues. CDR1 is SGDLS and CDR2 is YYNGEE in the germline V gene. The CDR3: CASSVVGQGNNEQFF. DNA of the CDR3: TGTGCCAGCAGCGTAGTCGGACAGGGAAACAATGAGCAGTTCTTC.

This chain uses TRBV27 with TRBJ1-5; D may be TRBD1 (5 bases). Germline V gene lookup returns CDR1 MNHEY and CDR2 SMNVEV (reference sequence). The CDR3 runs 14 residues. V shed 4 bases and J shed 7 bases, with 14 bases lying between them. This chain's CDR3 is CASSSTGLGQPQHF. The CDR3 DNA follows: TGTGCCAGCAGTTCCACAGGCTTAGGGCAGCCCCAGCATTTT.

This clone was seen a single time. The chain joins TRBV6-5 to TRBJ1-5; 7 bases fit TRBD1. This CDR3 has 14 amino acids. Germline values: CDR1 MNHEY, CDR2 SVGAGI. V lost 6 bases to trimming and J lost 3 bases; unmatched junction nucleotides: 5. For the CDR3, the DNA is TGTGCCAGCAGCGGGACAGCGGACAATCAGCCCCAGCATTTT. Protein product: CASSGTADNQPQHF.

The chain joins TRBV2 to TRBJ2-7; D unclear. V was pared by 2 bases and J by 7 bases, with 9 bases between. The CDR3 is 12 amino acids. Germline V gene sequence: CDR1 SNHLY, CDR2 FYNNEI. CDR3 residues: CASSELSREQYF. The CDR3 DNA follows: TGTGCCAGCAGTGAACTTTCCAGGGAGCAGTACTTC.

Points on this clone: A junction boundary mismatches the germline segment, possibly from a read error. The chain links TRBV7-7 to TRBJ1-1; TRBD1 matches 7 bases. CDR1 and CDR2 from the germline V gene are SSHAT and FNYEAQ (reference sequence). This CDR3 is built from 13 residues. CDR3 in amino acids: CASTPRDRSYTFF. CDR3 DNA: TGTGCTAGCACCCCCCGGGACAGATCATACACTTTCTTT.

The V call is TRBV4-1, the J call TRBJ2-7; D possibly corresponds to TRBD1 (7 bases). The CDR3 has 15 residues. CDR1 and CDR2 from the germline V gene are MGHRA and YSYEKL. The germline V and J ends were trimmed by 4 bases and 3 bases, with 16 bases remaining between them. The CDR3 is CASSRGTEDLYEQYF. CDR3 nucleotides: TGCGCCAGCAGCCGCGGGACAGAGGACCTCTACGAGCAGTACTTC.

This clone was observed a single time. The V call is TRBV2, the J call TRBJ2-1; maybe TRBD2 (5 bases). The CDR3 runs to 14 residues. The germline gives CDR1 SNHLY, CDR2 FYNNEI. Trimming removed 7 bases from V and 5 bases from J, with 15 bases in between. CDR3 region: CASIRGGLDNEQFF. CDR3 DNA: TGTGCCAGCATCCGAGGAGGCCTTGACAATGAGCAGTTCTTC.

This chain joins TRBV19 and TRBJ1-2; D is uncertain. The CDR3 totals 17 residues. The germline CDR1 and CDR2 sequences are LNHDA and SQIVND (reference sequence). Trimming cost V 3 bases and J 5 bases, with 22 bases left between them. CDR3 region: CASSMVQVRQTSYGYTF. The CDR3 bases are TGTGCCAGTAGTATGGTCCAGGTTCGTCAGACCAGTTATGGCTACACCTTC.

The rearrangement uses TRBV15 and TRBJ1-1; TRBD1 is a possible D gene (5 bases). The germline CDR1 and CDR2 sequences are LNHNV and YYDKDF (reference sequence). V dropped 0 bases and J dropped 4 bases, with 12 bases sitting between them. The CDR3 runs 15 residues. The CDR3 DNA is TGTGCCACCAGCAGAGATACTGGCAGGGCCACTGAAGCTTTCTTT. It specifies CATSRDTGRATEAFF.

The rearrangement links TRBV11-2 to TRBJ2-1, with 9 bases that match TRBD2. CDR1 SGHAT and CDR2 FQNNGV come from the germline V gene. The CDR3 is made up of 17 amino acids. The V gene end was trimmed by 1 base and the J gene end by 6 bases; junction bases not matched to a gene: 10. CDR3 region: CASSLAGGSGSRNEQFF. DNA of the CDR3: TGTGCCAGCAGCTTAGCTGGGGGTAGCGGGAGTCGCAATGAGCAGTTCTTC.

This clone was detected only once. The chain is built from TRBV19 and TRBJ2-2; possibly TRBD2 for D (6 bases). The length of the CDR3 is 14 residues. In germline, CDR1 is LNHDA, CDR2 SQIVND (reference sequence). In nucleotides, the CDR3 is TGTGCTACATGGACGGGCGGGACCCCCGGGGAGCTGTTTTTT. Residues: CATWTGGTPGELFF.

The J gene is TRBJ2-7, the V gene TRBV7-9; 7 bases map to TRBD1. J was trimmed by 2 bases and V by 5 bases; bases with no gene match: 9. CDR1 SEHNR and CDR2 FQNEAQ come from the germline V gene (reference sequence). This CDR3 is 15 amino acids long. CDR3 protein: CASSTPDRAPYEQYF. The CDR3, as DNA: TGTGCCAGCAGCACCCCTGACAGGGCCCCCTACGAGCAGTACTTC.

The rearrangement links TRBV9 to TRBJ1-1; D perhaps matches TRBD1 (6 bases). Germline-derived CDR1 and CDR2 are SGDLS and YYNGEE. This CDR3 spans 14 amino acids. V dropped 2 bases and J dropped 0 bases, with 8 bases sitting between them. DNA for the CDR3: TGTGCCAGCAGCGTCACAGGGTTGAACACTGAAGCTTTCTTT. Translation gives CASSVTGLNTEAFF. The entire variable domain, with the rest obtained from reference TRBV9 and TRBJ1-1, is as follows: DSGVTQTPKHLITATGQRVTLRCSPRSGDLSVYWYQQSLDQGLQFLIQYYNGEERAKGNILERFSAQQFPDLHSELNLSSLELGDSALYFCASSVTGLNTEAFFGQGTRLTVV.